This T cell receptor (beta chain) stems from a study of fetal regulatory T cell absence and autoimmunity. Notes on the study in general: Pancreas TCRs were oligoclonally enriched versus cord blood, some clones over 85-fold. TRB gene family usage was broadly similar in cord blood and pancreas.

As concerns this clone: Antigen: not known.

The assay was run at survey level. Sequencing was performed with immunoSEQ multiplex PCR; in TCRdb, only in-frame clones are kept and a portion is missing. The sample includes around 100,000 clones, less than 80% of them seen just once. Trimming removed 5 bases from V and 3 bases from J; junction bases left unmatched: 10. The germline gives CDR1 SGHRS, CDR2 YFSETQ. The CDR3 loop spans 15 amino acids. V usage is TRBV5-1 and J usage is TRBJ1-2; TRBD1 agrees at 7 bases. Sample: pancreas tissue. This TCR was recovered from a male donor with IPEX syndrome. The CDR3 bases are TGCGCCAGCAGATCAGGCCGGCAGGGGGACTATGGCTACACCTTC. It codes for CASRSGRQGDYGYTF.